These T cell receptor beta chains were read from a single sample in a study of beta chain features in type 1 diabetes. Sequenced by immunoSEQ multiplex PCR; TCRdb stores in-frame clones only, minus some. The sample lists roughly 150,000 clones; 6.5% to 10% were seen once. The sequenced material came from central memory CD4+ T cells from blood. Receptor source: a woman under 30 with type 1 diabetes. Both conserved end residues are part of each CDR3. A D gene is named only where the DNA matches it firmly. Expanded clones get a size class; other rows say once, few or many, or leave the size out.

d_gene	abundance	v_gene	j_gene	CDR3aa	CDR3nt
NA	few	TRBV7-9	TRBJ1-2	CASSLGSDSYTF	TGTGCCAGCAGCTTGGGCTCTGACAGCTACACCTTC
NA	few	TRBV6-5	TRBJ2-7	CASSYNAGVGYEQYF	TGTGCCAGCAGTTACAACGCAGGGGTCGGCTACGAGCAGTACTTC
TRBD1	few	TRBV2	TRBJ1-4	CASSEVGTANEKLFF	TGTGCCAGCAGTGAGGTCGGGACAGCAAATGAAAAACTGTTTTTT
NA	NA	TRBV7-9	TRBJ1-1	CASSPQVGQGVRAFF	TGTGCCAGCAGCCCCCAGGTGGGCCAGGGCGTTAGAGCTTTCTTT
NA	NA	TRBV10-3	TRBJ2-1	CAISESNSNEQFF	TGTGCCATCAGTGAGTCCAACTCCAATGAGCAGTTCTTC
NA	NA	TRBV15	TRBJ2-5	CATSRAVETQYF	TGTGCCACCAGCAGAGCGGTAGAGACCCAGTACTTC
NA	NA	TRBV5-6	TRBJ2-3	CASSLSSSADTQYF	TGTGCCAGCAGCTTGTCGAGTTCGGCAGATACGCAGTATTTT
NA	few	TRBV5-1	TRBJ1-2	CASSLDAASDYGYTF	TGCGCCAGCAGCTTGGACGCGGCTAGCGACTATGGCTACACCTTC
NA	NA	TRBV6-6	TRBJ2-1	CASSSRVYNEQFF	TGTGCCAGCAGTTCGCGGGTTTACAATGAGCAGTTCTTC
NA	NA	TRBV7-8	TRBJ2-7	CASSLGGQTGEQYF	TGTGCCAGCAGCTTAGGGGGACAAACTGGGGAGCAGTACTTC
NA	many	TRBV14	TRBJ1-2	CASSQDRGRYTF	TGTGCCAGCAGCCAAGACAGGGGAAGATACACCTTC
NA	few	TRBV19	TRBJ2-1	CASSPGRIGGEQFF	TGTGCCAGTAGTCCGGGACGGATCGGAGGGGAGCAGTTCTTC
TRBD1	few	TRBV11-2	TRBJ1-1	CASSPDETGESRAEAFF	TGTGCCAGCAGCCCGGACGAGACAGGGGAATCTAGGGCTGAAGCTTTCTTT
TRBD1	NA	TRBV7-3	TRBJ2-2	CASSRGQGGTGELFF	TGTGCCAGCAGCCGGGGACAGGGTGGGACCGGGGAGCTGTTTTTT
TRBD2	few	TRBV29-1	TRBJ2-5	CSVGGGPTQYF	TGCAGCGTTGGGGGGGGACCGACCCAGTACTTC
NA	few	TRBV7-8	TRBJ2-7	CASSLGRTQLKQYF	TGTGCCAGCAGCTTGGGGAGGACCCAGTTGAAGCAGTACTTC
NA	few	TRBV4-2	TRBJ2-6	CASGIQGSGANVLTF	TGTGCCAGCGGAATACAGGGTAGCGGGGCCAACGTCCTGACTTTC
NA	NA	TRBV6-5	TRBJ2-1	CASSAQGNNEQFF	TGTGCCAGCAGCGCACAGGGAAACAATGAGCAGTTCTTC
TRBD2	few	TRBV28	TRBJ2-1	CASSYRGLAGFGQFF	TGTGCCAGCAGTTACCGGGGACTAGCGGGATTCGGGCAGTTCTTC
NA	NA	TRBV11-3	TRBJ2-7	CASSPFAGSPYEQYF	TGTGCCAGCAGCCCCTTTGCAGGGTCGCCCTACGAGCAGTACTTC
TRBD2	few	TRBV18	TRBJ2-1	CASSPLLAGDYNEQFF	TGTGCCAGCTCACCACTTCTAGCGGGGGATTACAATGAGCAGTTCTTC
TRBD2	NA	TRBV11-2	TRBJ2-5	CASSFSGRGETQYF	TGTGCCAGCAGCTTTAGCGGGAGGGGGGAGACCCAGTACTTC
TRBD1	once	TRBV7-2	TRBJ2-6	CASSLEGASGANVLTF	TGTGCCAGCAGCTTAGAGGGGGCCTCTGGGGCCAACGTCCTGACTTTC
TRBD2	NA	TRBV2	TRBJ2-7	CASRQLAVPSYEQYF	TGTGCCAGCAGGCAACTAGCGGTTCCCTCCTACGAGCAGTACTTC